Below, one T cell receptor beta chain is given with its context. Per the authors' pipeline: Counts of nucleated cells, estimated from reference gene primer amplification, were obtained. Only in-frame clones appear in the TCRdb table, and some are missing; sequencing was by immunoSEQ multiplex PCR. D and trimming were read from the DNA, whereas the V and J calls and clone size are those reported in that table. The sample holds approximately 470,000 clones, 80% to 90% seen once. This specimen comes from a study of blood T cell repertoires in COVID-19. Per germline, CDR1 GTSNPN and CDR2 SVGIG (reference sequence). Trimming pared 1 base from V and 9 bases from J, leaving 13 bases between. There are 13 residues in the CDR3.

The source of this sequence is a human donor in a cohort sampled during active COVID-19. Input material: peripheral blood. The chain uses TRBV30 and TRBJ1-5; no reliable D call. CDR3 region: CAWSDSLQRPQHF. The CDR3 nucleotides read TGTGCCTGGAGTGACTCACTCCAACGGCCCCAGCATTTT. Full variable domain (outside the CDR3, taken from reference TRBV30 and TRBJ1-5): SQTIHQWPATLVQPVGSPLSLECTVEGTSNPNLYWYRQAAGRGLQLLFYSVGIGQISSEVPQNLSASRPQDRQFILSSKKLLLSDSGFYLCAWSDSLQRPQHFGDGTRLSIL.